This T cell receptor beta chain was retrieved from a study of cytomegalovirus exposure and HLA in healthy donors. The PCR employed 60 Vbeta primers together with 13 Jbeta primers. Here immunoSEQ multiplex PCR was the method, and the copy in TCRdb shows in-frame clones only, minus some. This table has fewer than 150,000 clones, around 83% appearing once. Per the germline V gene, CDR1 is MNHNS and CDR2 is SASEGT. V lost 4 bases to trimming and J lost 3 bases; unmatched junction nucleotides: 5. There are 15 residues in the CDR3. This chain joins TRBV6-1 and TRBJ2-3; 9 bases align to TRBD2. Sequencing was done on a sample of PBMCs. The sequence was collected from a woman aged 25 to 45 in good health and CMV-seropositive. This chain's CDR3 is CASSGVSGGTDTQYF. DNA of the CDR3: TGTGCCAGCAGTGGGGTTAGCGGGGGAACAGATACGCAGTATTTT.